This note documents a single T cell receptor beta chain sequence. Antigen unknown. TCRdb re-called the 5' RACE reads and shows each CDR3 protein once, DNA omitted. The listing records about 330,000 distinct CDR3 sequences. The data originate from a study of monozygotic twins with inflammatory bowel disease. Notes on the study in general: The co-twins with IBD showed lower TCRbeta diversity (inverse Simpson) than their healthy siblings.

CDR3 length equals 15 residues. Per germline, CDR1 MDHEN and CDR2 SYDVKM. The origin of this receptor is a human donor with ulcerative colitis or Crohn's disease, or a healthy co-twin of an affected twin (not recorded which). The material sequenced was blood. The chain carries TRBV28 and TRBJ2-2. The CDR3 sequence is CASSLWQDNTGELFF.